What follows are 19 T cell receptor beta chains derived from one specimen sequenced in a study of T cell repertoires in cytomegalovirus infection. TCRdb called the reads again in MiXCR, with one record for every CDR3 protein. The table has 480,000 or so distinct CDR3 sequences, roughly 10% seen once. The sequencing input was PBMCs. The receptors come from a human donor in good health (CMV status not recorded). Some clones in this sample may be carry-over from other donors' samples.

This clonotype was picked up many times. V and J are TRBV11-3 and TRBJ2-5; 8 positions agree with TRBD1. The germline V gene has CDR1 SGHNT and CDR2 YENEEA. Trimming took 4 bases from V and 2 from J; bases not matched to a gene: 6. The CDR3 consists of 15 residues. The CDR3 coding sequence is TGTGCCAGCAGCTCTCCCCGGGACAGGCAAGAGACCCAGTACTTC. Translating it yields CASSSPRDRQETQYF.

As regards this clonotype: Since a much larger clone is just one base distant, this may be a read error. V usage is TRBV7-9 and J usage is TRBJ2-5; no reliable D call. Germline V lookup: CDR1 SEHNR, CDR2 FQNEAQ (reference sequence). V was clipped by 4 bases and J by 3 bases, with 6 bases between them. This CDR3 is built from 12 residues. CDR3 sequence (DNA): TGTGCCAGCAGCTCCCGGGAAGAGACCCAGTACTTC. As protein: CASSSREETQYF.

This clonotype was observed at least ten times. The chain uses TRBV19 and TRBJ1-4; D gene uncertain. Germline-derived CDR1 and CDR2 are LNHDA and SQIVND (reference sequence). Trimming removed 4 bases from V and 8 bases from J, with 17 bases in between. This CDR3 contains 15 residues. CDR3 sequence reads: CASSTRGPGLEKLFF. The CDR3 coding sequence is TGTGCCAGTAGTACCCGAGGGCCCGGGTTGGAAAAACTGTTTTTT.

The chain employs TRBV4-1 and TRBJ2-2, with D hard to call. Trimming shortened V by 0 bases and J by 4 bases, and 12 bases separated the two germline ends. CDR1 and CDR2 (germline): MGHRA, YSYEKL. CDR3 length equals 16 residues. The CDR3 spells CASSQEASRSTGELFF. CDR3 bases: TGCGCCAGCAGCCAAGAGGCTTCCCGGAGCACCGGGGAGCTGTTTTTT.

This clonotype came up many times. The chain uses TRBV28 and TRBJ2-1; no definite D call. Looked up from germline, CDR1 is MDHEN and CDR2 is SYDVKM. This CDR3 spans 14 amino acids. V lost 5 bases and J 0 bases, leaving 8 bases between the germline ends. CDR3 amino acids: CASSPGSSYNEQFF. The CDR3, as DNA: TGTGCCAGCAGTCCAGGTAGCTCCTACAATGAGCAGTTCTTC. The full variable domain, in which reference TRBV28 and TRBJ2-1 provide the parts outside the CDR3, is DVKVTQSSRYLVKRTGEKVFLECVQDMDHENMFWYRQDPGLGLRLIYFSYDVKMKEKGDIPEGYSVSREKKERFSLILESASTNQTSMYLCASSPGSSYNEQFFGPGTRLTVL.

This clonotype was seen at least ten times. The V gene is TRBV12-5, the J gene TRBJ1-1; TRBD1 is a possible D gene (5 bases). The CDR3 totals 16 residues. V dropped 1 base and J dropped 7 bases, with 19 bases sitting between them. Per germline, CDR1 LGHNT and CDR2 FRNRAP. DNA for the CDR3: TGTGCTAGTGGTTTGGACCCGGGGCGGGGGTATGGTGAAGCTTTCTTT. Translation gives CASGLDPGRGYGEAFF.

The chain uses TRBV27 and TRBJ1-6; 7 nucleotides match TRBD1. The J segment lost 5 bases and the V segment lost 6 bases, leaving 7 bases of the junction unmatched. Per germline, CDR1 MNHEY and CDR2 SMNVEV (reference sequence). This CDR3 region has 15 residues. The CDR3 DNA reads as TGTGCCAGCAGCTCCACGACAGGGAATAATTCACCCCTCCACTTT. This gives the protein CASSSTTGNNSPLHF.

This clonotype has at least ten counts. This chain links TRBV27 with TRBJ2-1; D unclear. The germline CDR1 and CDR2 sequences are MNHEY and SMNVEV (reference sequence). V lost 4 bases to trimming and J lost 10 bases, with 8 bases between them. This CDR3 spans 11 amino acids. As DNA, the CDR3 is TGTGCCAGCAGTTCCACCACCGAGCAGTTCTTC. Translating it yields CASSSTTEQFF.

This clonotype was observed a few times. The rearrangement uses TRBV20-1 and TRBJ2-7; TRBD2 might be the D (5 bases). The germline V gene encodes CDR1 DFQATT and CDR2 SNEGSKA (reference sequence). The V end was cut by 5 bases, the J end by 4 bases, with 15 bases between. This CDR3 region has 13 residues. CDR3 loop: CSAAVRASYEQYF. In DNA form, the CDR3 reads TGCAGTGCTGCGGTGAGGGCGAGTTACGAGCAGTACTTC.

This clonotype was detected only a few times. The rearrangement links TRBV5-1 to TRBJ1-5; 7 bases are a match to TRBD1. Germline V gives CDR1 SGHRS, CDR2 YFSETQ. The CDR3 spans 14 residues. V shed 1 base and J 8 bases; nucleotides not matched to a gene: 6. CDR3 residues: CASSLTPGGEPQHF. The CDR3 DNA sequence: TGCGCCAGCAGCTTGACTCCAGGGGGGGAGCCCCAGCATTTT.

There are many counts of this clonotype. V and J are TRBV4-2 and TRBJ1-1; D unclear. The CDR3 has 15 amino acids. CDR1 is LGHNA, CDR2 YNFKEQ, per germline. Trimming took off 3 bases at V and 1 base at J, with 12 bases between the two ends. This CDR3 is CASSQGLEENTEAFF. CDR3 nucleotides: TGTGCCAGCAGCCAGGGCCTCGAGGAGAACACTGAAGCTTTCTTT.

This clonotype has at least ten counts. V usage is TRBV11-2 and J usage is TRBJ2-7; TRBD1 aligns across 8 bases. V trimming: 5 bases; J trimming: 0 bases; junction bases outside the gene matches: 9. Germline assignment: CDR1 SGHAT and CDR2 FQNNGV. The CDR3 runs to 16 residues. The CDR3 loop is CASSRLRGRSSYEQYF. The CDR3 DNA follows: TGTGCCAGCAGCCGCCTCAGGGGGCGAAGCTCCTACGAGCAGTACTTC.

CDR3 nucleotides: TGTGCCAGCAGTTTCCTAGCAGACGATCATGAGACCCAGTACTTC. Protein product: CASSFLADDHETQYF. The V and J genes are TRBV28 and TRBJ2-5, with a tentative D call TRBD2 (5 bases). The V and J ends lost 3 bases and 5 bases respectively, with 16 bases between them. This CDR3 is 15 amino acids long. Germline values: CDR1 MDHEN, CDR2 SYDVKM. The full variable domain, with the rest looked up from reference TRBV28 and TRBJ2-5, is DVKVTQSSRYLVKRTGEKVFLECVQDMDHENMFWYRQDPGLGLRLIYFSYDVKMKEKGDIPEGYSVSREKKERFSLILESASTNQTSMYLCASSFLADDHETQYFGPGTRLLVL.

This clonotype was recorded many times. The gene calls are TRBV12-5 and TRBJ2-1; tentative D call: TRBD1 (5 bases). Trimming pared 0 bases from V and 9 bases from J, leaving 9 bases between. The CDR3 loop spans 13 amino acids. Germline V gives CDR1 LGHNT, CDR2 FRNRAP. The DNA for the CDR3 is TGTGCTAGTGGTTTGGTACCCCAGGGTGAGCAGTTCTTC. Protein: CASGLVPQGEQFF.

V and J are TRBV18 and TRBJ1-2; tentative D call: TRBD1 (5 bases). The germline V and J ends were trimmed by 3 bases and 6 bases, with 11 bases remaining between them. Germline CDR1 KGHSH, CDR2 LQKENI. This CDR3 has 13 residues. The CDR3 protein is CASSPPGGDGYTF. The DNA of the CDR3 is TGTGCCAGCTCACCCCCCGGGGGAGATGGCTACACCTTC.

This clonotype came up a few times. The CDR3 spells CAWSPPLGQRQPQHF. The CDR3 region has the DNA TGTGCCTGGAGTCCTCCTTTGGGACAACGTCAGCCCCAGCATTTT. This chain connects TRBV30 to TRBJ1-5; tentative D call: TRBD1 (6 bases). The V gene's germline CDR1 is GTSNPN and CDR2 SVGIG (reference sequence). V was pared by 2 bases and J by 6 bases, with 17 bases between. This CDR3 contains 15 residues.

V gene TRBV5-4 combines with J gene TRBJ2-1, with 9 bases identical to TRBD2. The V and J ends lost 0 bases and 9 bases, in that order; junction bases with no gene match: 7. CDR1 is SGHNT and CDR2 is YYREEE in the germline V gene (reference sequence). The CDR3 length is 15 residues. CDR3 region: CASSLASGGPGEQFF. CDR3 DNA: TGTGCCAGCAGCTTGGCGAGCGGGGGGCCAGGTGAGCAGTTCTTC.

This clonotype has ten or more counts. V gene TRBV12-3 or TRBV12-4 combines with J gene TRBJ2-1; 9 nucleotides agree with TRBD2. V shed 6 bases, J shed 8 bases, and the junction held 11 bases outside the gene matches. CDR3 length equals 15 residues. In nucleotides, the CDR3 is TGTGCCAGCAGCTTCGGGCTAGCGGGGTCCGATGAGCAGTTCTTC. Translated: CASSFGLAGSDEQFF.

This clonotype was seen a few times. The rearrangement links TRBV20-1 to TRBJ1-1; D gene unclear. Germline CDR1 DFQATT, CDR2 SNEGSKA (reference sequence). The CDR3 totals 11 residues. Here the CDR3 DNA reads TGCACCTCGGGGAGGGAGGAGGAAGCTTTCTTT. It is translated as CTSGREEEAFF.